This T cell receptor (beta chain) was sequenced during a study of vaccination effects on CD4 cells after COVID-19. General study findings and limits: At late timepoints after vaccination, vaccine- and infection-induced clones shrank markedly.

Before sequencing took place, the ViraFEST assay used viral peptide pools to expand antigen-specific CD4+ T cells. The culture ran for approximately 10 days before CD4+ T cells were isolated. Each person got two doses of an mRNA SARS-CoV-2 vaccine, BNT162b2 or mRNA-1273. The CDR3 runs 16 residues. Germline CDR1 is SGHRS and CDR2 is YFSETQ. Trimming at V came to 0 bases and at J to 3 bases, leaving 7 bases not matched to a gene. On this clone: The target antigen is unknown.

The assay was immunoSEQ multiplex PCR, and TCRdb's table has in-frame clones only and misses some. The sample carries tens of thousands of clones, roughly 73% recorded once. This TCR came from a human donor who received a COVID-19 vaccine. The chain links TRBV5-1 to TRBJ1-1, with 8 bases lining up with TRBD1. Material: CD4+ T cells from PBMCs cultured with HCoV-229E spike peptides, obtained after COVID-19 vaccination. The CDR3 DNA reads TGCGCCAGCAGCTTGGGGTCGACAGGGGTTGACACTGAAGCTTTCTTT. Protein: CASSLGSTGVDTEAFF.